These 7 T cell receptor beta chains were all obtained from the same sample, sequenced in a study of cytomegalovirus exposure and HLA in healthy donors. PCR involved 60 Vbeta and 13 Jbeta primers. Assay: immunoSEQ multiplex PCR; the TCRdb copy retains only in-frame clones and omits some. The sample has around 44,000 clones; around 87% are singletons. The sample was PBMCs. The receptors were sampled from a woman aged 40 to 50 in good health and CMV-seropositive.

This clone was recorded a few times. The V gene is TRBV18, the J gene TRBJ2-2, with D maybe TRBD2 (5 bases). Germline V gene lookup returns CDR1 KGHSH and CDR2 LQKENI. Trimming shortened V by 1 base and J by 2 bases, and 11 bases separated the two germline ends. The CDR3 extends over 16 amino acids. The CDR3 loop reads CASSPQSGSNTGELFF. CDR3 sequence (DNA): TGTGCCAGCTCACCACAATCGGGATCCAACACCGGGGAGCTGTTTTTT. Based on the CDR3 plus reference TRBV18 and TRBJ2-2, the full variable domain is NAGVMQNPRHLVRRRGQEARLRCSPMKGHSHVYWYRQLPEEGLKFMVYLQKENIIDESGMPKERFSAEFPKEGPSILRIQQVVRGDSAAYFCASSPQSGSNTGELFFGEGSRLTVL.

This chain joins TRBV9 and TRBJ2-7, with TRBD1 matching 9 bases. J lost 5 bases, V lost 3 bases, and 6 bases had no gene match. Germline V gene data show CDR1 as SGDLS and CDR2 as YYNGEE. The CDR3 loop spans 14 amino acids. The CDR3 DNA reads TGTGCCAGCAGCGCGAGGACAGGGGCGGACGAGCAGTACTTC. Translating gives CASSARTGADEQYF. Filled out from reference TRBV9 and TRBJ2-7, the complete variable domain reads DSGVTQTPKHLITATGQRVTLRCSPRSGDLSVYWYQQSLDQGLQFLIQYYNGEERAKGNILERFSAQQFPDLHSELNLSSLELGDSALYFCASSARTGADEQYFGPGTRLTVT.

J is TRBJ2-7 and V is TRBV5-1; 9 bases fit TRBD1. CDR1 is SGHRS, CDR2 YFSETQ, per germline. Trimming at V came to 4 bases and at J to 5 bases, leaving 10 bases not matched to a gene. This CDR3 comprises 15 residues. CDR3 protein: CASSLFGQGINEQYF. As DNA, the CDR3 is TGCGCCAGCAGCCTCTTCGGACAGGGGATCAACGAGCAGTACTTC.

This chain connects TRBV19 to TRBJ2-1; D uncertain. Germline loops: CDR1 LNHDA, CDR2 SQIVND (reference sequence). This CDR3 comprises 11 residues. Trimming cost V 3 bases and J 13 bases, with 10 bases left between them. CDR3 amino acids: CASSIECLQFF. The CDR3 bases are TGTGCCAGTAGTATTGAATGTCTACAGTTCTTC.

The V gene is TRBV5-1, the J gene TRBJ1-6; no firm D call. CDR3 length: 16 amino acids. The germline CDR1 and CDR2 sequences are SGHRS and YFSETQ. Trimming stripped 1 base from V and 7 bases from J, with 15 bases between. CDR3 sequence: CASSLRPREANSPLHF. The CDR3 DNA is TGCGCCAGCAGCTTGAGGCCCCGGGAAGCGAATTCACCCCTCCACTTT.

This chain connects TRBV7-6 to TRBJ2-7; 7 nucleotides line up with TRBD2. J was trimmed by 2 bases and V by 5 bases; bases with no gene match: 12. Germline V lookup: CDR1 SGHVS, CDR2 FNYEAQ. This CDR3 has 16 residues. The CDR3 here is CASSPTSAWGPYEQYF. The CDR3 DNA follows: TGTGCCAGCAGCCCCACTAGCGCCTGGGGCCCCTACGAGCAGTACTTC. Full variable domain (remainder filled in from reference TRBV7-6 and TRBJ2-7): GAGVSQSPRYKVTKRGQDVALRCDPISGHVSLYWYRQALGQGPEFLTYFNYEAQQDKSGLPNDRFSAERPEGSISTLTIQRTEQRDSAMYRCASSPTSAWGPYEQYFGPGTRLTVT.

The V and J genes are TRBV27 and TRBJ1-6; D is uncertain. Germline V gives CDR1 MNHEY, CDR2 SMNVEV (reference sequence). V was trimmed by 3 bases and J by 8 bases, leaving 8 bases between them. This CDR3 has 13 amino acids. CDR3 in amino acids: CASSFTGYSPLHF. DNA of the CDR3: TGTGCCAGCAGTTTCACGGGTTATTCACCCCTCCACTTT.